The entry that follows covers one T cell receptor beta chain sequence. Its specificity is unknown. Germline V lookup: CDR1 MNHEY, CDR2 SMNVEV (reference sequence). J gave up 3 bases and V 7 bases, and 18 bases lay outside the gene matches. This CDR3 region has 18 residues. This sample was included in a study of cytomegalovirus exposure and HLA in healthy donors. Overall study results and limits: Reports showed the classifier diagnosing cytomegalovirus status with high specificity and sensitivity. The investigators catalogued under 200 TCR beta chains as cytomegalovirus-associated.

Repertoires were generated with immunoSEQ multiplex PCR, while TCRdb's copy carries only in-frame clones and drops some. The sample shows 97,000 or so clones, around 90% of them seen only once. This clonotype originated in a woman under 40 in good health and CMV-seronegative. The genes are TRBV27 and TRBJ1-1; 9 nucleotides agree with TRBD1. Source material: PBMCs. The CDR3 is CASTTLALRDRAHTEAFF. The CDR3, as DNA: TGTGCCAGCACTACTTTAGCTCTCCGGGACAGGGCACACACTGAAGCTTTCTTT.